Shown below are 13 T cell receptor beta chains from a single sample sequenced in a study of blood T cell repertoires in COVID-19. The repertoire was sequenced with immunoSEQ multiplex PCR; TCRdb's copy has only in-frame clones and lacks some. The sample gives fewer than 100,000 clones, 85% of which show up once; under 4.5% is in the top ten. Sample: peripheral blood. The source is a man in his sixties with acute or convalescent COVID-19.

This rearrangement joins TRBV19 to TRBJ1-5; a weak D match, TRBD1 (5 bases). The ends were cut back, 1 base at V and 5 bases at J, with 12 bases in the middle. Germline V gene data show CDR1 as LNHDA and CDR2 as SQIVND (reference sequence). This CDR3 has 15 residues. The CDR3 region has the DNA TGTGCCAGTAGTATAGTAGACAGTGGTTATCAGCCCCAGCATTTT. It is translated as CASSIVDSGYQPQHF.

The V gene is TRBV5-6, the J gene TRBJ2-5, with D tentatively TRBD2 (7 bases). The germline CDR1 and CDR2 sequences are SGHDT and YYEEEE. The CDR3 is made up of 14 amino acids. Trimming removed 3 bases at V and 4 bases at J, with 13 bases between. The CDR3 DNA sequence: TGTGCCAGCAGCTCCGTTAGGGGGGGAGAGACCCAGTACTTC. Residues: CASSSVRGGETQYF.

In nucleotides, the CDR3 is TGCAGCGTTGCGCGGGGGGTATCGGACGAGCAGTACTTC. It translates to CSVARGVSDEQYF. This chain links TRBV29-1 with TRBJ2-7; TRBD2 agrees at 8 bases. CDR3 length: 13 residues. V lost 4 bases to trimming and J lost 5 bases; unmatched junction nucleotides: 7. Germline V lookup: CDR1 SQVTM, CDR2 ANQGSEA.

This chain links TRBV6-5 with TRBJ2-7; D possibly corresponds to TRBD2 (6 bases). The CDR3 totals 15 residues. The V end lost 4 bases, the J end lost 4 bases, and 17 bases lay between the germline ends. Germline V gives CDR1 MNHEY, CDR2 SVGAGI. The CDR3 coding sequence is TGTGCCAGCAGTTCTTCTCCGGGACTGCTATACGAGCAGTACTTC. Translating it yields CASSSSPGLLYEQYF.

The gene calls are TRBV30 and TRBJ1-4, with D uncertain. Germline assignment: CDR1 GTSNPN and CDR2 SVGIG (reference sequence). The germline V and J ends were trimmed by 0 bases and 8 bases, with 13 bases remaining between them. This CDR3 has 14 amino acids. For the CDR3, the DNA is TGTGCCTGGAGTGTAGAGGAGGGAGGGGAAAAACTGTTTTTT. Translated, it gives CAWSVEEGGEKLFF.

This clone was seen a few times. V is TRBV5-1 and J is TRBJ1-1; 7 bases map to TRBD1. V dropped 1 base and J dropped 4; count of bases not matched to a gene: 7. The CDR3 length is 15 residues. Looked up from germline, CDR1 is SGHRS and CDR2 is YFSETQ. CDR3: CASSLMEGAGTEAFF. The CDR3 DNA sequence: TGCGCCAGCAGCTTGATGGAGGGGGCAGGCACTGAAGCTTTCTTT. Together with reference TRBV5-1 and TRBJ1-1, the CDR3 gives the full variable domain: KAGVTQTPRYLIKTRGQQVTLSCSPISGHRSVSWYQQTPGQGLQFLFEYFSETQRNKGNFPGRFSGRQFSNSRSEMNVSTLELGDSALYLCASSLMEGAGTEAFFGQGTRLTVV.

V and J are TRBV10-3 and TRBJ2-3; 9 bases are a match to TRBD2. V trimming: 4 bases; J trimming: 5 bases; junction bases outside the gene matches: 13. The CDR3 contains 17 residues. Germline CDR1 reads ENHRY; CDR2 reads SYGVKD. CDR3 region: CAISGRLAETPGDTQYF. The DNA for the CDR3 is TGTGCCATCAGTGGGCGACTAGCGGAGACCCCGGGAGATACGCAGTATTTT.

As for this clone: In the same sample, other DNA sequences code for this CDR3. The chain has TRBV5-1 and TRBJ2-7; no clear D gene. The V gene lost 0 bases and the J gene lost 5 bases, with 6 bases spanning the gap. The CDR3 loop spans 12 amino acids. Germline V gives CDR1 SGHRS, CDR2 YFSETQ. The CDR3 sequence is CASSLAGNEQYF. The CDR3 DNA reads TGCGCCAGCAGCTTGGCAGGCAACGAGCAGTACTTC. Combining the CDR3 with reference TRBV5-1 and TRBJ2-7 gives the whole variable domain KAGVTQTPRYLIKTRGQQVTLSCSPISGHRSVSWYQQTPGQGLQFLFEYFSETQRNKGNFPGRFSGRQFSNSRSEMNVSTLELGDSALYLCASSLAGNEQYFGPGTRLTVT.

This sequence joins TRBV19 and TRBJ2-1, with a possible D match to TRBD1 (6 bases). Germline-derived CDR1 and CDR2 are LNHDA and SQIVND (reference sequence). The CDR3 has 14 amino acids. V was clipped by 3 bases and J by 10 bases, with 16 bases between them. CDR3 bases: TGTGCCAGTAGTATGTCGAGGGCGGACAGAGAGCAGTTCTTC. It encodes CASSMSRADREQFF.

The gene calls are TRBV5-1 and TRBJ1-4, with 7 bases aligning to TRBD1. The germline gives CDR1 SGHRS, CDR2 YFSETQ. The CDR3 totals 15 residues. The trim removed 4 bases at V and 0 bases at J, leaving 3 bases unmatched. The CDR3 nucleotides are TGCGCCAGCAGCCGGGACAGCGCAACTAATGAAAAACTGTTTTTT. Protein: CASSRDSATNEKLFF.

This sequence joins TRBV11-2 and TRBJ1-6, with D possibly being TRBD1 (5 bases). This CDR3 is 14 amino acids long. The germline CDR1 and CDR2 sequences are SGHAT and FQNNGV. Deletions cut 5 bases from V and 7 bases from J, with 12 bases between. CDR3 in amino acids: CASSPSGGNSPLHF. The CDR3 nucleotides read TGTGCCAGCAGCCCTTCTGGGGGGAATTCACCCCTCCACTTT.

Concerning this clone: In the same sample, other DNA sequences code for this CDR3. This sequence joins TRBV12-3 or TRBV12-4 and TRBJ1-2; D might be TRBD1 (6 bases). Trimming removed 5 bases from V and 2 bases from J, with 9 bases in between. This CDR3 is 13 amino acids long. DNA of the CDR3: TGTGCCAGCAGTCTTACAGGGAACTATGGCTACACCTTC. Protein sequence: CASSLTGNYGYTF.

The V call is TRBV7-9, the J call TRBJ2-5; 12 bases are a match to TRBD1. Trimming took 1 base from V and 0 from J; bases not matched to a gene: 9. CDR1 is SEHNR, CDR2 FQNEAQ, per germline (reference sequence). CDR3 length: 19 residues. The CDR3 DNA reads TGTGCCAGCAGCTTAGTCGGGACAGGGGGCTACGTAGACCAAGAGACCCAGTACTTC. It encodes CASSLVGTGGYVDQETQYF.